The clone carrying this T cell receptor beta chain was counted at least ten times. The antigen remains undetermined. Trimming pared 2 bases from V and 4 bases from J, leaving 20 bases between. Germline V lookup: CDR1 SGHAT, CDR2 FQDESV (reference sequence). The CDR3 runs 17 residues. The data are from a study of Graves' ophthalmopathy and Graves' hyperthyroidism. Amplifying from RNA transcripts, the study obtained TCR beta CDR3 regions. The authors performed first-round RT-PCR with HTBI primers and then a second-round multiplex PCR. A single record per CDR3 protein comes from TCRdb applying MiXCR to the multiplex PCR reads. Altogether roughly 400,000 distinct CDR3 sequences are present, about a sixth being singletons, with the ten largest covering roughly 1.5%. Overall study results and limits: At about 69% sensitivity and approximately 74% specificity, the model predicted progression of the ophthalmopathy.

Someone took the PBMCs out of 10 ml of fresh peripheral blood. The chain uses TRBV11-1 and TRBJ1-2; possible D gene TRBD1, 6 bases. The sequence was collected from a woman aged 18 to 35 with Graves' ophthalmopathy. Sequencing was done on a sample of peripheral blood. CDR3 bases: TGTGCCAGCAGCTTAAGGGCCGGGGGGCGGACCGGCTATGGCTACACCTTC. Translation: CASSLRAGGRTGYGYTF.